Shown below are 21 T cell receptor beta chains from a single sample sequenced in a study of T cells after yellow fever vaccination. TCRdb reprocessed the 5' RACE reads via MiXCR and lists one record per CDR3 protein. The table has some 560,000 distinct CDR3 sequences, 15% to 20% seen once. Sequencing used PBMCs, obtained 15 days after the yellow fever booster vaccination. These receptors all stem from a young man who received the YFV17D yellow fever vaccine.

This clonotype was recorded a few times. The J gene is TRBJ2-1, the V gene TRBV7-9; 7 bases are a match to TRBD2. Germline V CDR1 and CDR2: SEHNR, FQNEAQ (reference sequence). This CDR3 region has 15 residues. J was trimmed by 6 bases and V by 3 bases; bases with no gene match: 8. CDR3 nucleotide sequence: TGTGCCAGCAGCTTGGGGGGGAGTCTCGGCAATGAGCAGTTCTTC. Its translation is CASSLGGSLGNEQFF.

This clonotype was seen repeatedly, ten times or more. V and J are TRBV10-2 and TRBJ2-1; 7 nucleotides align to TRBD2. J lost 10 bases, V lost 6 bases, and 3 bases had no gene match. The V gene's germline CDR1 is WSHSY and CDR2 SAAADI. The CDR3 loop spans 11 amino acids. For the CDR3, the DNA is TGCGCCAGCAGGTTGACTAGCGAGCAGTTCTTC. As protein: CASRLTSEQFF.

This rearrangement joins TRBV7-2 to TRBJ2-5; D not certain. In germline, CDR1 is SGHTA, CDR2 FQGNSA. The CDR3 consists of 14 residues. V gave up 5 bases and J gave up 3 bases, with 13 bases separating them. The CDR3 nucleotides read TGTGCCAGCAGCCCACCCCCCCGGGAAGAGACCCAGTACTTC. It codes for CASSPPPREETQYF.

The V call is TRBV28, the J call TRBJ2-3; TRBD2 agrees at 13 bases. With V trimmed by 4 bases and J by 2 bases, 6 bases remained unmatched. The CDR3 length is 17 residues. Germline values: CDR1 MDHEN, CDR2 SYDVKM. The CDR3 is CASSSLGLAGITDTQYF. The CDR3 nucleotides are TGTGCCAGCAGTTCCTTGGGACTAGCGGGAATCACAGATACGCAGTATTTT.

This clonotype was seen a few times. V and J are TRBV15 and TRBJ2-1, with TRBD1 matching over 7 bases. The germline V gene encodes CDR1 LNHNV and CDR2 YYDKDF (reference sequence). J gave up 5 bases and V 6 bases, and 10 bases lay outside the gene matches. The length of the CDR3 is 15 residues. The CDR3 protein is CATSLPGTADNEQFF. In DNA form, the CDR3 reads TGTGCCACCAGTCTTCCCGGGACAGCCGACAATGAGCAGTTCTTC.

The rearrangement uses TRBV20-1 and TRBJ2-7, with D possibly being TRBD2 (5 bases). Trimming took 5 bases from V and 7 from J, leaving 15 bases between them. This CDR3 region has 12 residues. Germline V gene data show CDR1 as DFQATT and CDR2 as SNEGSKA (reference sequence). The CDR3 protein is CSAPRTAGEQYF. The CDR3 nucleotides read TGCAGTGCTCCGAGGACCGCGGGTGAGCAGTACTTC.

This chain joins TRBV27 and TRBJ2-7; 10 bases align to TRBD2. Germline CDR1 MNHEY, CDR2 SMNVEV (reference sequence). Trimming at V came to 6 bases and at J to 0 bases, leaving 5 bases not matched to a gene. The CDR3 contains 15 residues. The CDR3 spells CASSTSGAPSYEQYF. The CDR3 coding sequence is TGTGCCAGCAGCACTAGCGGGGCTCCCTCCTACGAGCAGTACTTC.

The CDR3 sequence: CASSPRLAGRNNEQFF. CDR3 bases: TGTGCCAGCAGTCCCAGACTAGCGGGAAGAAACAATGAGCAGTTCTTC. The gene calls are TRBV12-3 or TRBV12-4 and TRBJ2-1; 11 bases agree with TRBD2. The CDR3 runs to 16 residues. J lost 5 bases, V lost 5 bases, and 8 bases had no gene match.

This clonotype was counted between two and nine times. Here the CDR3 DNA reads TGCGCCAGCAGCTTGTTCCCGACTCAAACTGAGACCCAGTACTTC. It translates to CASSLFPTQTETQYF. The chain recombines TRBV5-1 with TRBJ2-5; no definite D call. Germline V CDR1 and CDR2: SGHRS, YFSETQ. This CDR3 is 15 amino acids long. Trimming took off 1 base at V and 5 bases at J, with 15 bases between the two ends.

This clonotype was counted only a few times. The rearrangement uses TRBV28 and TRBJ1-2, with a possible D match to TRBD1 (5 bases). The germline V and J ends were trimmed by 2 bases and 4 bases, with 17 bases remaining between them. CDR1 is MDHEN, CDR2 SYDVKM, per germline. The CDR3 totals 16 residues. CDR3 sequence: CASSLAEGLVRYGYTF. As DNA, the CDR3 is TGTGCCAGCAGTTTAGCGGAGGGGTTGGTGCGCTATGGCTACACCTTC.

This chain connects TRBV6-1 to TRBJ1-5; D unclear. CDR3 size: 11 residues. From germline, CDR1 is MNHNS and CDR2 SASEGT. V gave up 1 base and J gave up 7 bases, with 2 bases separating them. CDR3 loop: CASSEEQPQHF. The CDR3 region has the DNA TGTGCCAGCAGTGAAGAGCAGCCCCAGCATTTT.

The chain joins TRBV10-3 to TRBJ2-1; D is perhaps TRBD1 or TRBD2 (7 bases each). CDR1 and CDR2 from the germline V gene are ENHRY and SYGVKD. Between the trimmed V and J ends, which lost 3 bases and 1 base, there was a span of 10 bases. CDR3 length: 15 amino acids. As DNA, the CDR3 is TGTGCCATCAGTGACAGGGGGGGGTCCTACAATGAGCAGTTCTTC. Protein: CAISDRGGSYNEQFF.

This clonotype was observed a handful of times. V is TRBV3-1 and J is TRBJ2-3, with 11 bases fitting TRBD2. The CDR3 runs 16 residues. Per the germline V gene, CDR1 is LGHDT and CDR2 is YNNKEL (reference sequence). The V segment lost 4 bases and the J segment 2 bases; nucleotides outside the gene matches: 5. This chain's CDR3 is CASSRIAGGLTDTQYF. The CDR3 bases are TGTGCCAGCAGCCGCATAGCGGGAGGGCTCACAGATACGCAGTATTTT.

This clonotype has just a few counts. This chain uses TRBV7-2 with TRBJ2-5; 8 positions agree with TRBD2. CDR1 is SGHTA, CDR2 FQGNSA, per germline. The ends lost 7 bases at V and 11 bases at J; junction bases unmatched: 6. There are 11 residues in the CDR3. CDR3 region: CASTPGGGQYF. CDR3 bases: TGTGCCAGCACCCCCGGGGGGGGACAGTACTTC.

The V and J genes are TRBV11-1 and TRBJ2-5; TRBD2 agrees at 14 bases. CDR1 is SGHAT, CDR2 FQDESV, per germline (reference sequence). The CDR3 totals 18 residues. J lost 0 bases, V lost 5 bases, and 8 bases had no gene match. CDR3 DNA: TGTGCCAGCAGCCCCGGGACTAGCGGGGGCCAGTACCAAGAGACCCAGTACTTC. It translates to CASSPGTSGGQYQETQYF.

This clonotype was observed a handful of times. The chain couples TRBV12-3 or TRBV12-4 to TRBJ2-7; 7 bases are a match to TRBD2. V gave up 3 bases and J gave up 5 bases; unmatched junction bases: 7. This CDR3 has 14 amino acids. The CDR3 DNA follows: TGTGCCAGCAGTTTGAGCGGGGCCCCTCACGAGCAGTACTTC. Translation: CASSLSGAPHEQYF.

This rearrangement joins TRBV20-1 to TRBJ2-3, with D uncertain. Trimming took off 4 bases at V and 4 bases at J, with 9 bases between the two ends. The CDR3 covers 12 residues. Germline V lookup: CDR1 DFQATT, CDR2 SNEGSKA (reference sequence). In DNA form, the CDR3 reads TGCAGTGCTATGGAGCACGCAGATACGCAGTATTTT. Translated, it gives CSAMEHADTQYF.

This chain uses TRBV18 with TRBJ2-7, with D maybe TRBD2 (5 bases). V lost 5 bases and J lost 0, with 11 bases in between. The CDR3 length is 14 residues. Germline V CDR1 and CDR2: KGHSH, LQKENI. The CDR3 region is CASSFGITSYEQYF. CDR3 bases: TGTGCCAGCTCATTCGGGATAACCTCCTACGAGCAGTACTTC.

The chain uses TRBV20-1 and TRBJ1-5; D might be TRBD1 (6 bases). V was shortened by 4 bases and J by 0 bases, with 10 bases between the two germline ends. This CDR3 contains 14 residues. The germline V gene has CDR1 DFQATT and CDR2 SNEGSKA (reference sequence). This CDR3 reads CSATGDISNQPQHF. The CDR3 region has the DNA TGCAGTGCTACCGGGGACATTAGCAATCAGCCCCAGCATTTT.

This clonotype occurred once. The gene calls are TRBV7-6 and TRBJ2-2; D is unclear. The CDR3 sequence is 14 residues long. V was pared by 8 bases and J by 5 bases, with 15 bases between. Germline CDR1 reads SGHVS; CDR2 reads FNYEAQ. DNA for the CDR3: TGTGCCAGCGGTAGCAGGCCTTTGACCGGGGAGCTGTTTTTT. Translation gives CASGSRPLTGELFF.

The CDR3 nucleotides read TGTGCCACTGCGCGGGCTTCCTACGAGCAGTACTTC. Protein: CATARASYEQYF. The rearrangement links TRBV2 to TRBJ2-7, with a tentative D call TRBD2 (5 bases). Germline CDR1 and CDR2: SNHLY and FYNNEI. CDR3 length equals 12 residues. Deletions cut 10 bases from V and 1 base from J, with 11 bases between.